This T cell receptor (beta chain) was retrieved from a study of blood T cell repertoires in COVID-19. At the level of the study: From T cells, B-cell-depleted T cells, or PBMCs came the material, which was cDNA or gDNA.

Cohort allocation depended upon clinical history that participants reported. This clone occurred once. Original processing notes: Reference gene primer amplification in the assay estimated nucleated cell counts. Sequencing used immunoSEQ multiplex PCR; TCRdb keeps in-frame clones, though not all of them. V, J and clone size reflect that table, while D and trimming were determined from the DNA. The table has about 480,000 clones, over 75% seen once; the top ten hold 1.8%. Germline CDR1 and CDR2: SGHRS and YFSETQ. The junction had 23 bases not matched to a gene; V was cut back by 4 bases and J by 8 bases. CDR3 length: 18 residues.

Source material: PBMCs or T cells enriched from blood (not recorded which). This chain uses TRBV5-1 with TRBJ1-2; 7 bases are shared with TRBD1. This receptor was identified in a middle-aged woman who had recovered from COVID-19. CDR3 residues: CASSTMAHSGQRRWGYTF. Written as DNA, the CDR3 is TGCGCCAGCAGCACGATGGCCCATTCGGGACAGCGGCGGTGGGGCTACACCTTC.